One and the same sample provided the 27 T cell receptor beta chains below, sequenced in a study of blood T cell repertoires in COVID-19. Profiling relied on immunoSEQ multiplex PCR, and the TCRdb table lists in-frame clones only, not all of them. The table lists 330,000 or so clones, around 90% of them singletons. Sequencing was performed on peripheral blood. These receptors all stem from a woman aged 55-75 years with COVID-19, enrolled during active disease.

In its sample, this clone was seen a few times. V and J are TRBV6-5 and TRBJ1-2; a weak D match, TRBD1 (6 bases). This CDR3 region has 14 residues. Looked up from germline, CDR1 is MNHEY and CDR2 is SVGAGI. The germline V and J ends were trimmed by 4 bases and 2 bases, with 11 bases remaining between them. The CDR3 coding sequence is TGTGCCAGCAGTTCCTCACAGGGAAACTATGGCTACACCTTC. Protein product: CASSSSQGNYGYTF.

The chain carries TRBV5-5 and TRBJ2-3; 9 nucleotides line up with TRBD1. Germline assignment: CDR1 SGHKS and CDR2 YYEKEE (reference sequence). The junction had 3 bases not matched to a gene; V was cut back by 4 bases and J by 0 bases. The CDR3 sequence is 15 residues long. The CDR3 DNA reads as TGTGCCAGCAGCCCGGGACAGGGTAGCACAGATACGCAGTATTTT. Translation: CASSPGQGSTDTQYF.

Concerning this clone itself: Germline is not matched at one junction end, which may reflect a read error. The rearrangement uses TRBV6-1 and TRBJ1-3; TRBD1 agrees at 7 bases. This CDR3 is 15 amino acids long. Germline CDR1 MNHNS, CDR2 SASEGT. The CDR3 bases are TGTGCCAGCAGCGAAGGGGGCGCAACGGGAAACACCATATATTTT. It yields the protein CASSEGGATGNTIYF.

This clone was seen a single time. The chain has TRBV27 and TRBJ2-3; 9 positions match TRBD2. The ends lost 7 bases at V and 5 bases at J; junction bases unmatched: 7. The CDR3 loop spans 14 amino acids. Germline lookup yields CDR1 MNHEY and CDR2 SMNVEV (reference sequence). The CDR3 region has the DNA TGTGCCAGCACTCTTAGCGGGGGAGGAGATACGCAGTATTTT. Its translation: CASTLSGGGDTQYF.

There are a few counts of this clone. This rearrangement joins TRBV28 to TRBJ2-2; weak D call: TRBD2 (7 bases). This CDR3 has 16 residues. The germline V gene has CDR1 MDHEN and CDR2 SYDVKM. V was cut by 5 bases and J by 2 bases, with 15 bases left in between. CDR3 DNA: TGTGCCAGCAGTCCATGGGGGGGGCGTAACACCGGGGAGCTGTTTTTT. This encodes CASSPWGGRNTGELFF.

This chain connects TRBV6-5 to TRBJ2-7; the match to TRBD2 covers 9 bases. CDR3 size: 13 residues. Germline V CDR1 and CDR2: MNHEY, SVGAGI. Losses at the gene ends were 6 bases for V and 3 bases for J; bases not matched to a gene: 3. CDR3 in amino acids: CASRAGGGYEQYF. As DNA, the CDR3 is TGTGCCAGCAGAGCGGGGGGCGGCTACGAGCAGTACTTC.

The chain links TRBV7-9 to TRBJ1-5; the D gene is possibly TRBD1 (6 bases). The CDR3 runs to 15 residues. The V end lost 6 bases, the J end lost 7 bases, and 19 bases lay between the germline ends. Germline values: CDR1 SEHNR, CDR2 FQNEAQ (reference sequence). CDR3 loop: CASSPGVGSRQPQHF. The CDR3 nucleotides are TGTGCCAGCAGTCCAGGGGTGGGGTCACGACAGCCCCAGCATTTT.

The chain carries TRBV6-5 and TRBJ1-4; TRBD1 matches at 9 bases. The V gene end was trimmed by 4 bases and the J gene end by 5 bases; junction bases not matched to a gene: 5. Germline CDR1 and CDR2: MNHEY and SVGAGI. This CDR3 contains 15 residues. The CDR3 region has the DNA TGTGCCAGCAGTTCATCCGGGACAGGGAATGAAAAACTGTTTTTT. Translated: CASSSSGTGNEKLFF.

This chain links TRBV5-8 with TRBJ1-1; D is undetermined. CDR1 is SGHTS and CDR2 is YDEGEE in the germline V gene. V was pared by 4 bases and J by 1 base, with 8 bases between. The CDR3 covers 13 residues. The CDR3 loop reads CASSPQANTEAFF. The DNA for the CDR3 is TGTGCCAGCAGCCCGCAGGCGAACACTGAAGCTTTCTTT.

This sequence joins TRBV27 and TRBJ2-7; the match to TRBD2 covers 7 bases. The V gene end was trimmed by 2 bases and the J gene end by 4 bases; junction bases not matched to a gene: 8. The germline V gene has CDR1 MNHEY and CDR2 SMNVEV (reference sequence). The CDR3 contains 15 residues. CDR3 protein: CASSLAGDFGYEQYF. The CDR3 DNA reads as TGTGCCAGCAGTTTAGCGGGGGATTTTGGGTACGAGCAGTACTTC.

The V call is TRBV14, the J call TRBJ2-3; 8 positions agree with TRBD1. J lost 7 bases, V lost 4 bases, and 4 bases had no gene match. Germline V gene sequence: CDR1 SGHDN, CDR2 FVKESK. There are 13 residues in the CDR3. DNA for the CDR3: TGTGCCAGCAGCCCAGGGGGCGCACATACGCAGTATTTT. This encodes CASSPGGAHTQYF.

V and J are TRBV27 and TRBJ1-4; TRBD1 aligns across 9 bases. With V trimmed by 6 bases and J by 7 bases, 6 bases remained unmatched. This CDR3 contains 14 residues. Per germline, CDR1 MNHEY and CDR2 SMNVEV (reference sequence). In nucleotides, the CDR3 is TGTGCCAGCAGCTTTGACAGGGGGGGTGAAAAACTGTTTTTT. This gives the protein CASSFDRGGEKLFF.

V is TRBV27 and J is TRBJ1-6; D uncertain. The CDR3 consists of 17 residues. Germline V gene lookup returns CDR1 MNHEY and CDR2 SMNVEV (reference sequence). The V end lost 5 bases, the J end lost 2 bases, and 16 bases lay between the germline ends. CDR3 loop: CASSQASSGTYNSPLHF. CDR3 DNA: TGTGCCAGCAGTCAAGCCTCATCCGGGACCTATAATTCACCCCTCCACTTT.

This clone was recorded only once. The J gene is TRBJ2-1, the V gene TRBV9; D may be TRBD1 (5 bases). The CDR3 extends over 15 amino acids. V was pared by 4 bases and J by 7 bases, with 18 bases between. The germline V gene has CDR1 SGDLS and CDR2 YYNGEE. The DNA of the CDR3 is TGTGCCAGCAGCCCCCAGACAGCCCTCGGGAATGAGCAGTTCTTC. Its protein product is CASSPQTALGNEQFF.

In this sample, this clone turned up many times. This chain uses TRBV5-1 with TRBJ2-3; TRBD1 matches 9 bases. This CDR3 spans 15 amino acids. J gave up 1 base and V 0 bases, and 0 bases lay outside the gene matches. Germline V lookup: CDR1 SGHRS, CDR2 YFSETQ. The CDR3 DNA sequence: TGCGCCAGCAGCTTGGGACAGGGGGGCACAGATACGCAGTATTTT. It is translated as CASSLGQGGTDTQYF.

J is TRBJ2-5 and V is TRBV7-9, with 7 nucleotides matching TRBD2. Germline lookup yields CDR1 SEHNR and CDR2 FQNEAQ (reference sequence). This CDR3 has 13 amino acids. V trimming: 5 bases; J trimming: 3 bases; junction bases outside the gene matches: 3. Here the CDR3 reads CASSPGTKETQYF. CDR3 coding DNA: TGTGCCAGCAGCCCCGGGACTAAAGAGACCCAGTACTTC.

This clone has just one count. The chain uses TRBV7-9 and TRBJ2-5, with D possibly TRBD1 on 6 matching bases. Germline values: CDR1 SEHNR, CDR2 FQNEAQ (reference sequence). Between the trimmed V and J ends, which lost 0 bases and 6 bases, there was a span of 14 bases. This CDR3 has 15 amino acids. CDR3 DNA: TGTGCCAGCAGCTTAGCGCTTGGGGGCACTAAGACCCAGTACTTC. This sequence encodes CASSLALGGTKTQYF.

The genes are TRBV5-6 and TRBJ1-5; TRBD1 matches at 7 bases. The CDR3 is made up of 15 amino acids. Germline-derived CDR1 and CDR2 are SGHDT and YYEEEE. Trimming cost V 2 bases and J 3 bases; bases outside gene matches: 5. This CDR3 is CASSLGGRDNQPQHF. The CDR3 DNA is TGTGCCAGCAGCTTAGGGGGCAGGGACAATCAGCCCCAGCATTTT.

The CDR3 DNA reads TGTGCCAGCAGCTTACCGAAAACAGGAGTAATGAACACTGAAGCTTTCTTT. Translation: CASSLPKTGVMNTEAFF. This rearrangement joins TRBV7-8 to TRBJ1-1, with a weak D call TRBD1 (5 bases). The CDR3 is made up of 17 amino acids. Germline V lookup: CDR1 SGHVS, CDR2 FQNEAQ. The V end was cut by 2 bases, the J end by 0 bases, with 16 bases between. The variable domain in full, with the rest retrieved from reference TRBV7-8 and TRBJ1-1, is GAGVSQSPRYKVAKRGQDVALRCDPISGHVSLFWYQQALGQGPEFLTYFQNEAQLDKSGLPSDRFFAERPEGSVSTLKIQRTQQEDSAVYLCASSLPKTGVMNTEAFFGQGTRLTVV.

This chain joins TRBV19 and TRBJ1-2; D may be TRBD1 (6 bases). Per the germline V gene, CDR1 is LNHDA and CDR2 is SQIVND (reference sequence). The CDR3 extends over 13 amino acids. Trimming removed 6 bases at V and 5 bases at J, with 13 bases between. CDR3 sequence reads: CASRTGKGYGYTF. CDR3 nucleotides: TGTGCCAGTAGGACAGGAAAGGGATATGGCTACACCTTC.

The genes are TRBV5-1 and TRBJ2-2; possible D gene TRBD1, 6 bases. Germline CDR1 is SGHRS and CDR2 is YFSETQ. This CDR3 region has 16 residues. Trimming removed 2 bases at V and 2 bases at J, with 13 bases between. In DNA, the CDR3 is TGCGCCAGCAGCTTTCGTCCGGGACAAAACACCGGGGAGCTGTTTTTT. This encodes CASSFRPGQNTGELFF.

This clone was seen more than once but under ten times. The chain's CDR3 is CASSAPQRGSYEQYF. The CDR3 region has the DNA TGTGCCAGCAGCGCACCTCAACGGGGCTCCTACGAGCAGTACTTC. The chain links TRBV5-5 to TRBJ2-7; D possibly corresponds to TRBD2 (5 bases). CDR3 length: 15 residues. Germline V CDR1 and CDR2: SGHKS, YYEKEE (reference sequence). Trimming left V 4 bases short and J 0 bases short, with 14 bases between.

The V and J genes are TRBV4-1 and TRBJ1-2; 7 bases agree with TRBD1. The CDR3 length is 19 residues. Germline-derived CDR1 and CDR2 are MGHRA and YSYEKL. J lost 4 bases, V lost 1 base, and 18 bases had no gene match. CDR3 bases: TGCGCCAGCAGCCAAGGGACGATCCTAGCTTTACAGGGGATCTATGGCTACACCTTC. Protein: CASSQGTILALQGIYGYTF.

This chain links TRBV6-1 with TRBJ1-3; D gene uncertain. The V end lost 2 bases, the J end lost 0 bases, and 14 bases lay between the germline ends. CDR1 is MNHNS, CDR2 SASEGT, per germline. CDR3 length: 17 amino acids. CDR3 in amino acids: CASSEHVKLLSGNTIYF. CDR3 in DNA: TGTGCCAGCAGTGAACACGTTAAGCTCCTCTCTGGAAACACCATATATTTT.

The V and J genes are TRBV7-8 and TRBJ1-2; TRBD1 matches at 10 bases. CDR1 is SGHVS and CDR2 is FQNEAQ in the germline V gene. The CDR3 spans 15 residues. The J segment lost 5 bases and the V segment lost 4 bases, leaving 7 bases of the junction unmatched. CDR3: CASSSEGQGDYGYTF. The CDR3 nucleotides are TGTGCCAGCAGCTCGGAAGGACAGGGGGATTATGGCTACACCTTC.

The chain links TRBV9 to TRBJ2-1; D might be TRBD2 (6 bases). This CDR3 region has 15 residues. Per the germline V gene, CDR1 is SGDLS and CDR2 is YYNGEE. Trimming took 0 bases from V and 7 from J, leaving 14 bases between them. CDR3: CASSVDSGVLNEQFF. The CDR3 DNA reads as TGTGCCAGCAGCGTAGATTCGGGGGTTCTTAATGAGCAGTTCTTC.

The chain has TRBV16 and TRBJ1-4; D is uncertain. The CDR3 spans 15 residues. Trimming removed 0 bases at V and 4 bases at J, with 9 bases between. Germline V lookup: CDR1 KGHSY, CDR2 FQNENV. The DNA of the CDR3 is TGTGCCAGCAGCCAATCTAGGCGGAATAATGAAAAACTGTTTTTT. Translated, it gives CASSQSRRNNEKLFF.